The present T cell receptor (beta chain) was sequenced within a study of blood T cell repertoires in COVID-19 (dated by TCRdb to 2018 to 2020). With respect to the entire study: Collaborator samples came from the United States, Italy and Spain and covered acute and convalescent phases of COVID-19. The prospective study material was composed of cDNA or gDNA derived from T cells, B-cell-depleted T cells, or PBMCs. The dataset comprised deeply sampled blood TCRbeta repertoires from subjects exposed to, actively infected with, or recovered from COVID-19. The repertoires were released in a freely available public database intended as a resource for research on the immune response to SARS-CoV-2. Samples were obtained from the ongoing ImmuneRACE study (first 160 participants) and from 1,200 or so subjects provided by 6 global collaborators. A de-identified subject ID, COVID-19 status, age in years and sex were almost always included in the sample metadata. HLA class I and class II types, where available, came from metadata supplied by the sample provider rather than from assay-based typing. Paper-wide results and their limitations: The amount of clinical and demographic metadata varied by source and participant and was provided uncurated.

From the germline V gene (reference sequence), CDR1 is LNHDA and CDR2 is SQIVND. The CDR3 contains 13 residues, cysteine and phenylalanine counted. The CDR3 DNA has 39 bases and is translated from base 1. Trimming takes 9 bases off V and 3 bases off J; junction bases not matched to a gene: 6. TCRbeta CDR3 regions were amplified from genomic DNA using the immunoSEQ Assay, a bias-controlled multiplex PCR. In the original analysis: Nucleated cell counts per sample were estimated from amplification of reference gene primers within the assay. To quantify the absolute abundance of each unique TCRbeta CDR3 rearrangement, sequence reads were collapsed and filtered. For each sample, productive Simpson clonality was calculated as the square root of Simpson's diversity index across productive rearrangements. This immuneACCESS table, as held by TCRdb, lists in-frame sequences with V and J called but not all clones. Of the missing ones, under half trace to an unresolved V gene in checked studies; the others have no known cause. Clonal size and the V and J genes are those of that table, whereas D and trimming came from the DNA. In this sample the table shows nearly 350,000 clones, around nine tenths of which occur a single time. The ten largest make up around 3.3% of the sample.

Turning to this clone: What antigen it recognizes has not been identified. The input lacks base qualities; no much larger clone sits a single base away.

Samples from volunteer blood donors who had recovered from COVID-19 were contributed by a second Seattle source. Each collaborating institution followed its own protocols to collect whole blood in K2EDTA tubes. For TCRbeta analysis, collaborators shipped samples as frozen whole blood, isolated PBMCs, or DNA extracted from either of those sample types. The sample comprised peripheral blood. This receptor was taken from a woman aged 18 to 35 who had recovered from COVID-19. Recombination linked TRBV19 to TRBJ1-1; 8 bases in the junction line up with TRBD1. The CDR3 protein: CASNTGGDTEAFF. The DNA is TGTGCCAGCAATACAGGGGGGGACACTGAAGCTTTCTTT.